The rows below give T cell receptor beta chains drawn from one sample of a study of post-analysis software for immune sequencing data. TCRdb called the PCR reads again in MiXCR, with one record for every CDR3 protein. The data contain 430,000 or so distinct CDR3 sequences, approximately 42% of them singletons. Sequenced sample: blood. These TCRs come from a girl aged 2 to 10 with multiple sclerosis. Each CDR3 is given with its conserved first and last residue. D genes are given only for firm matches. The size entry is marked missing in some rows and otherwise reads once, few, many or a size class.

>TRBV18|TRBJ1-1|.|.
TGTGCCAGCTCACCTACTCCGGAAGGAAACACTGAAGCTTTCTTT
CASSPTPEGNTEAFF
>TRBV20-1|TRBJ1-2|.|TRBD1
TGCAGTGCTAGGAGGGGACAGGGTGACGACTATGGCTACACCTTC
CSARRGQGDDYGYTF
>TRBV12-3/TRBV12-4|TRBJ1-1|.|.
TGTGCCAGCAGCTCCGGACTCCCGCCGGCTTTCTTT
CASSSGLPPAFF
>TRBV25-1|TRBJ1-2|few|.
TGTGCCAGCAGCTTAGCCAGGGGCTCCCTCGATAATGGCTACACCTTC
CASSLARGSLDNGYTF
>TRBV28|TRBJ2-5|.|.
TGTGCCAGCAGCCTACGCGGGACAGTCCACAATGAGCAGTACTTC
CASSLRGTVHNEQYF
>TRBV7-3|TRBJ2-5|many|.
TGTGCCAGTGGAGAGACCCAGTACTTC
CASGETQYF
>TRBV28|TRBJ2-7|few|TRBD1
TGTGCCAGCAGCCTAGGGGGGACAGGGGGAAACGAGCAGTACTTC
CASSLGGTGGNEQYF
>TRBV12-3/TRBV12-4|TRBJ2-7|.|TRBD1
TGTGCCAGCAGTTCTTTCACCAGGGGGTCCTACGAGCAGTACTTC
CASSSFTRGSYEQYF
>TRBV5-6|TRBJ2-7|.|.
TGTGCCAGCAGCTCCACTTCGGGCCCCATTCTCGAGCAGTACTTC
CASSSTSGPILEQYF
>TRBV20-1|TRBJ2-7|few|TRBD2
TGCAGTGCCGGAGGGGCTAGCGGGCAGAGCTCCTACGAGCAGTACTTC
CSAGGASGQSSYEQYF
>TRBV6-6|TRBJ2-7|few|TRBD2
TGTGCCAGCAGGGGTACTAGCGCGCTTCACTACGAGCAGTACTTC
CASRGTSALHYEQYF
>TRBV5-1|TRBJ1-1|.|.
TGCGCCAGCAGCCTAGACCCAGCGAACACTGAAGCTTTCTTT
CASSLDPANTEAFF
>TRBV4-2|TRBJ1-2|few|.
TGTGCCAGCAGCCGCGAATCAGGGGACTATGGCTACACCTTC
CASSRESGDYGYTF
>TRBV20-1|TRBJ1-6|few|.
TGCAGTGCTAGAGTGGAACCGGGGGTTAATTCACCCCTCCACTTT
CSARVEPGVNSPLHF
>TRBV5-1|TRBJ2-5|.|TRBD1
TGCGCCAGCAGCTTCCCAGGGGGCGAGGAGACCCAGTACTTC
CASSFPGGEETQYF
>TRBV5-1|TRBJ2-7|few|.
TGCGCCAGCAGGCGACAGGACGAGCAGTACTTC
CASRRQDEQYF
>TRBV4-1|TRBJ1-1|.|.
TGCGCCAGCAGCCAGACAGGCTTCGCGAACACTGAAGCTTTCTTT
CASSQTGFANTEAFF
>TRBV28|TRBJ2-3|.|.
TGTGCCAGCACAAGTAGGGCTACGCAGTATTTT
CASTSRATQYF
>TRBV20-1|TRBJ1-2|few|TRBD1
TGCAGTGCTAAGGGGTGGGACAGAGACTTCGGCAACTATGGCTACACCTTC
CSAKGWDRDFGNYGYTF
>TRBV5-5|TRBJ1-6|few|.
TGTGCCAGCAGCTTGGCCATGGACAGCTCACCCCTCCACTTT
CASSLAMDSSPLHF
>TRBV20-1|TRBJ2-1|.|TRBD2
TGCAGTGTCAGGACTAGCGGGAGAACTAATGAGCAGTTCTTC
CSVRTSGRTNEQFF
>TRBV20-1|TRBJ2-5|.|.
TGCAGTGCTAGAGATTTCCAGGGCACCCGCGGGTTAGAGACCCAGTACTTC
CSARDFQGTRGLETQYF
>TRBV20-1|TRBJ1-5|.|TRBD1
TGCAGTGCTAGGGGAGGACAGGGAGGGCAGCCCCAGCATTTT
CSARGGQGGQPQHF
>TRBV7-3|TRBJ2-3|.|TRBD2
TGTGCCAGCGGCTCGCCGCTAGCGGGAGGTCGAGATACGCAGTATTTT
CASGSPLAGGRDTQYF
>TRBV6-1|TRBJ1-5|few|TRBD1
TGTGCCAGCAGTCTAGGGGGAGGGGGCGACTACCAACAGCCCCAGCATTTT
CASSLGGGGDYQQPQHF
>TRBV6-6|TRBJ2-7|.|TRBD1
TGTGCCAGCAGGAGGACAGGTGGGAGTTACGAGCAGTACTTC
CASRRTGGSYEQYF
>TRBV11-1|TRBJ2-7|few|.
TGTGCCAGCAGCTCCCAGGCCGGGACCTACGAGCAGTACTTC
CASSSQAGTYEQYF
>TRBV4-3|TRBJ2-1|.|.
TGCGCCAGCAGCCCCCGCGAGCAGATCTCCTACAATGAGCAGTTCTTC
CASSPREQISYNEQFF
>TRBV7-9|TRBJ2-7|.|.
TGCGCCAGCAGCTTAGGATTCAATTACGAGCAGTACTTC
CASSLGFNYEQYF
>TRBV9|TRBJ2-6|.|.
TGTGCCAGCAGCGTAGTACTGGTGGGGGCCAACGTCCTGACTTTC
CASSVVLVGANVLTF
>TRBV5-1|TRBJ1-5|few|.
TGCGCCAGCAGCTTTGGACCCTGGCAGCCCCAGCATTTT
CASSFGPWQPQHF
>TRBV21-1|TRBJ1-1|.|.
TGTGCCAGCATCAATCGGGGAACTGAAGCTTTCTTT
CASINRGTEAFF